Below, one T cell receptor (beta chain) is given with its context. Its recognized antigen is unknown. The sample holds no much larger clone one base away, and base qualities are not on file. In total, approximately 610 healthy bone marrow donors made up the cohort. At the time of sampling, all cohort members were nominally healthy, though unrecorded immune exposures were likely present. The donor tested CMV seronegative, placing the donor among the 300 to 450 seronegative members of the cohort. A peripheral blood sample was collected from each donor, and TCR beta sequencing was performed on peripheral blood mononuclear cells. Genomic DNA extraction from the blood cell samples was performed with the Qiagen DNeasy Blood Extraction Kit. CDR1 and CDR2 were assigned from the germline V gene as KGHSH and LQKENI. Clipping removes 5 bases from V and 4 bases from J, with 4 as the unmatched junction base count. From its cysteine to its phenylalanine, the CDR3 spans 14 amino acids. Only the CDR3 region is kept as DNA, spanning 42 bases read in frame from base 1.

The data stem from a study of cytomegalovirus exposure and HLA in healthy donors (dated by TCRdb to about 2017). General notes on the study: An earlier analysis of about 560 of the donors reported about 280 Gb of sequence data and 117 million unique TCR beta sequences obtained from about 179 million T cells. To decide whether each TCR beta V gene segment behaved as functional or pseudogenic, an earlier analysis of 587 of the donors relied on high-throughput TCR beta sequencing. The study was designed to test whether signatures of past pathogen exposure could be identified by cataloging public T cell receptors. On average, over 200,000 unique TCR beta nucleotide sequences were sequenced per donor among roughly 430 genotyped donors of the cohort, with about 17% of those sequences being non-productive. To study patterns of TCR occurrence, a later analysis re-analyzed previously published TCR beta repertoires from around 700 donors and added high-resolution HLA genotyping. The study profiled the T cell repertoires of hundreds of subjects by immunosequencing and related them to cytomegalovirus serostatus. Among the roughly 390 genotyped donors, 81% belonged to the genetic ancestry cluster associated with self-reported Caucasian donors. Roughly five DR-DQ haplotypes were handled as single units for association and clustering because linkage in the cohort was strong. A later genetic analysis used genome-wide SNP genotypes for about 60% of the roughly 670 donors, treating that subset as a discovery cohort. Besides the first cohort of roughly 700 subjects, a separate validation cohort made up of 120 or so different subjects was used. Around 320 gigabases of sequencing data and approximately 85 million unique TCR sequences were included in an early release covering about 700 HLA-typed donors. Both class I and class II loci were covered by HLA typing, at four-digit resolution. The study combined high-throughput TCR immunosequencing, statistical association of individual TCRs with disease status, and machine learning to predict cytomegalovirus infection status. Donor age, sex, ethnicity and CMV serostatus were collected together with the repertoire data. Typing coverage differed by locus: A, B, C, DRB1 and DQB1 were typed in roughly 620-640 donors, DQA1 in 522, DPA1 in approximately 610, and DPB1 in just under 480. Rather than using new phenotypic data, the later analysis identified candidate immune exposures from TCR beta sequences and from how often those sequences occurred across donors. All discovery cohort repertoires had been generated using a single sequencing platform. On the study overall, not on this receptor specifically: A later genetic analysis associated a missense DCLRE1C variant with V-gene and J-gene trimming of TCR beta chains, and an independent cohort replicated the association. Roughly uniform sequencing depth across donors was assumed in presence/absence analyses, although this assumption may not hold. A further reported finding was that TCR beta sequences accurately predicted the HLA-A and HLA-B alleles for most subjects in the first cohort. In vitro tests confirmed that three of the cytomegalovirus-associated TCR beta chains recognize cytomegalovirus antigens. In a later analysis, TCR association rates were found to vary across HLA loci, with the most associated TCRs seen for DRB1 alleles and the fewest for HLA-C alleles. An earlier analysis of some 590 of the donors showed that most TCR beta V segments appeared in productive rearrangements either about 90% or about 30% of the time, which broadly matched IMGT annotations. Most CMV-associated TCR beta chains appeared to be HLA-restricted in a later analysis, and the HLA associations seemed to be driven largely by CMV exposure. Linkage disequilibrium might explain the correlated functional status among segregating V segments, but an unknown experimental factor could not be excluded. It was suggested by the authors that the approach could potentially be generalized to other disease states and immunological phenotypes. Specific HLA alleles were associated with 16,951 TCR beta sequences at a false discovery rate of 0.05 in a later analysis. HLA typing was unavailable for some donors at each locus, so association tests used only the typed subset. In a later analysis, several top co-occurrence clusters were reported to appear linked to parvovirus B19, influenza, CMV and Epstein-Barr virus. In a later analysis, HLA-associated TCR beta chains showed more clonal expansion and lower generation probabilities than non-associated chains that were equally common. Some IMGT-functional V segments, including TRBV6-2 and TRBV6-3, could not be distinguished by the 87-base-pair reads and were therefore excluded. Immune exposure information for the cohort was limited to CMV serostatus. The classifier was reported to diagnose cytomegalovirus status with high specificity and sensitivity in both the original and validation cohorts. Only TCR beta chains were sequenced in this cohort, and the absence of alpha or paired-chain data limited detectable features. A later genetic analysis reported fewer N-insertions in productive TCRs among donors in an Asian-associated ancestry cluster than the roughly 690-donor mean. In the study, around 150 TCR beta chains were listed as associated with cytomegalovirus. Most TCR sequences were observed very rarely across donors, whereas some public TCRs were present in many individuals. Because counts were too low, 15 to 20 rarely observed V segments, including chromosome 9 orphons, were left out of the earlier analysis of approximately 500 of the donors. A cluster of highly shared sequence variants was judged likely to represent a technical artifact of the sequencing pipeline. Strong co-occurrence of HLA alleles, especially DR and DQ, made assigning TCR associations to individual alleles difficult.

Library construction relied on the immunoSEQ multiplex PCR assay. The multiplex PCR relied on a mix of 60 forward primers for TCR Vbeta segments and 13 reverse primers for TCR Jbeta segments. Amplification of the CDR3 region of rearranged TCR beta genes was performed with a multiplex PCR assay on genomic DNA. The amplified TCR beta libraries were sequenced on the Illumina HiSeq System as 87-base-pair reads. The paper's processing steps were these. A later analysis counted 65 million to 90 million unique TCR beta chains across the 650 to 800 repertoires, and around 9.9 million of these chains were shared by at least two donors. Raw reads were error-corrected and collapsed into unique sequences with a nearest-neighbor algorithm that merged closely related sequences to remove PCR and sequencing errors. V, D and J gene segments were assigned by aligning CDR3 sequences to IMGT reference sequences. For a sequence to be retained, a match of at least six nucleotides was required to both a V gene segment and a J gene segment. Rearrangements were called productive when the CDR3 lacked stop codons and stayed in frame with V and J; all others were non-productive. CDR3 was defined according to IMGT convention as the region running from the second conserved V-encoded cysteine to the conserved J-encoded phenylalanine. The earlier analysis of roughly 590 of the donors excluded sequences that lacked an unambiguous match to a single V gene segment. In an earlier analysis of 587 of the donors, V segments were called functional above 56.7% productive rearrangements and were called segregating when the between-donor standard deviation exceeded 5%. To diagnose cytomegalovirus status from the catalog of TCR beta chain sequences, a statistical classification framework was built. V and J gene assignment, in a later analysis, came from comparing TCR nucleotide sequences with IMGT/GENE-DB human TR gene sequences. The TCRdist pipeline was used in a later analysis to assign CDR3 sequences and most-parsimonious VDJ recombination scenarios. A later analysis defined each TCR beta chain by its CDR3 amino acid sequence plus V-gene family, and excluded reads lacking a unique V-gene family. As a way to deal with suspected cross-contamination and a sequencing artifact, a later analysis dropped approximately 570 nucleotide sequences that were highly shared and had low generation probability. In a later analysis, a clonal expansion index was calculated for each public chain from normalized within-repertoire ranks of inferred template counts. In a later analysis, generation probabilities were computed using a VDJ recombination model fitted to out-of-frame rearrangements, and the results were checked against IGoR. A later analysis scored TCR-TCR, TCR-HLA and TCR-CMV co-occurrence with hypergeometric tests, applying a repertoire-size bias correction to TCR pairs. In a later analysis, false discovery rates were estimated by permuting HLA or CMV assignments 20 times. In a later analysis, co-occurring TCRs were grouped using DBSCAN, with TCRdist sequence similarity added in when clustering inside HLA-allele-positive subsets. Repertoires with fewer than 30,000 or more than 120,000 public chains, plus five repertoires with anomalous nucleotide sharing, were excluded from co-occurrence clustering. This immuneACCESS table, as held by TCRdb, lists in-frame sequences with V and J called but not all clones. Of the missing ones, under half trace to an unresolved V gene in checked studies; the others have no known cause. The DNA was the basis for D and trimming; V, J and clone size are from that table. In all, the sample holds roughly 180,000 clones, and roughly 80% of those were seen once. The ten largest clonotypes hold 0.7% to 0.95% of the sample.

This TCR came from a woman between 18 and 29 years old in good health and CMV-seronegative. The receptor chain draws on TRBV18 and TRBJ2-5, with TRBD2 identical over 10 junction bases. Sequencing input: PBMCs. The nucleotides are TGTGCCAGCTCATCCGGGACTAGCGCAGAGACCCAGTACTTC. It translates to CASSSGTSAETQYF.